A selection of T cell receptor beta chains follows, all from one sample in a study of blood T cell repertoires in COVID-19. Profiled with immunoSEQ multiplex PCR; TCRdb holds only in-frame clones, not every one. The sample lists fewer than 150,000 clones; about 90% were seen once. Material: peripheral blood. Receptors originate from a man between 65 and 80 years old who had recovered from COVID-19. Each CDR3 is given with its conserved first and last residue. D genes are given only for firm matches. Clone size appears in some rows only: once, few, many, or a class for an expanded clone.

size	V	J	D	length	CDR3	DNA
-	TRBV19	TRBJ1-1	TRBD1	14	CASSILDRETEAFF	TGTGCCAGTAGTATTCTGGACAGGGAAACTGAAGCTTTCTTT
once	TRBV19	TRBJ1-1	-	15	CASSIGQFQDTEAFF	TGTGCCAGTAGTATAGGACAGTTTCAGGACACTGAAGCTTTCTTT
once	TRBV5-8	TRBJ2-1	TRBD1	14	CASSLRDRGNEQFF	TGTGCCAGCAGCCTGAGGGACAGGGGGAATGAGCAGTTCTTC
-	TRBV6-6	TRBJ1-6	-	16	CASSLWPRGKDPPLHF	TGTGCCAGCAGCCTCTGGCCGCGGGGCAAGGATCCACCCCTCCACTTT
-	TRBV28	TRBJ2-5	-	15	CASVQGGGYQETQYF	TGTGCCAGCGTCCAGGGAGGGGGGTACCAAGAGACCCAGTACTTC
-	TRBV29-1	TRBJ1-6	-	17	CSVEDRLEGLKLSPLHF	TGCAGCGTTGAAGATAGGTTAGAGGGCCTGAAGCTTTCACCCCTCCACTTT
-	TRBV19	TRBJ2-1	-	13	CASSTLTGTEQFF	TGTGCCAGTAGTACCCTCACAGGTACTGAGCAGTTCTTC
-	TRBV3-1/TRBV3-2	TRBJ2-1	-	15	CASSQGYTRFNEQFF	TGTGCCAGCAGCCAAGGGTACACCAGGTTCAATGAGCAGTTCTTC
-	TRBV7-2	TRBJ2-1	TRBD1	15	CASSFLGQGTYEQFF	TGTGCCAGCAGCTTTCTGGGACAGGGTACGTATGAGCAGTTCTTC
-	TRBV7-2	TRBJ2-7	-	14	CASSLASLAHEQYF	TGTGCCAGCAGCTTAGCGTCGCTAGCCCACGAGCAGTACTTC
-	TRBV5-6	TRBJ1-1	-	16	CASSPNSGRGGTEAFF	TGTGCCAGCAGCCCTAACTCGGGTCGCGGAGGGACTGAAGCTTTCTTT
-	TRBV5-1	TRBJ2-7	-	16	CASSLELRQAAYEQYF	TGCGCCAGCAGCTTGGAACTGAGACAGGCTGCCTACGAGCAGTACTTC
-	TRBV5-1	TRBJ1-1	-	13	CASHAGMNTEAFF	TGCGCCAGCCACGCAGGGATGAACACTGAAGCTTTCTTT